This record covers a single T cell receptor (beta chain). What it binds is not known. Only in-frame clones appear in the TCRdb table, and some are missing; sequencing was by immunoSEQ multiplex PCR. The sample contains 2 million to 2.5 million clones, over 85% of which appear only once. The germline gives CDR1 LNHDA, CDR2 SQIVND (reference sequence). J was trimmed by 8 bases and V by 9 bases; bases with no gene match: 16. This CDR3 spans 15 amino acids. These data belong to a study of shared clonotypes between healthy human individuals. Study-wide findings and caveats: About 5% was the fraction of naive CD4 clonotypes found shared across four donors.

All donors were healthy HIV-negative adults lacking recent acute infections or vaccinations. CD4+ cells underwent separation, giving CD45RA+ naive and CD45RA-negative memory subsets. Sequences were obtained from naive CD4+ T cells from PBMCs. Sample subset: CD45RA+ positively selected. The origin of this receptor is a man in his late teens or twenties in good health. Some clones in this sample may be carry-over from other donors' samples. The chain uses TRBV19 and TRBJ2-1; 7 bases agree with TRBD2. CDR3 amino acids: CASRLAAGVAYEQFF. CDR3 bases: TGTGCCAGCCGACTGGCGGCGGGAGTAGCCTATGAGCAGTTCTTC.